A selection of T cell receptor beta chains follows, all from one sample in a study of blood T cell repertoires in COVID-19. Here immunoSEQ multiplex PCR was the method, and the copy in TCRdb shows in-frame clones only, minus some. Among 350,000 to 400,000 clones listed, 91% were seen once. The sample taken for sequencing was PBMCs or T cells enriched from blood (not recorded which). These receptors all stem from a woman in her forties who had been exposed to COVID-19. Each CDR3 is given with its conserved first and last residue. A D gene is named only where the DNA matches it firmly. Not all rows give a size; the values are once, few, many and, for expanded clones, a class.

TRBV3-1/TRBV3-2	TRBD1	TRBJ1-2	NA	CASSLGQGGGYTF	TGTGCCAGCAGCCTGGGACAGGGCGGTGGCTACACCTTC
TRBV29-1	TRBD1	TRBJ2-3	NA	CSAGQSDTQYF	TGCAGCGCGGGACAGTCGGATACGCAGTATTTT
TRBV11-3	TRBD2	TRBJ2-5	NA	CASSPGGLAGGGGQETQYF	TGTGCCAGCAGCCCGGGAGGGCTAGCGGGGGGCGGGGGGCAAGAGACCCAGTACTTC
TRBV9	TRBD1	TRBJ2-3	NA	CASSSGGGQGADTQYF	TGTGCCAGCAGCTCAGGCGGGGGACAGGGGGCAGATACGCAGTATTTT
TRBV19	TRBD2	TRBJ2-1	NA	CASSDSSGRAWQFF	TGTGCCAGTAGTGACTCTAGCGGGAGGGCCTGGCAGTTCTTC
TRBV5-1	NA	TRBJ1-2	NA	CASSWGPQENYGYTF	TGCGCCAGCAGCTGGGGCCCTCAGGAGAACTATGGCTACACCTTC
TRBV7-2	NA	TRBJ1-6	NA	CASSFVAGAENSPLHF	TGTGCCAGCAGCTTCGTTGCGGGGGCTGAGAATTCACCCCTCCACTTT
TRBV11-1	TRBD2	TRBJ2-1	NA	CASSLARAGVNNEQFF	TGTGCCAGCAGCTTAGCGCGAGCGGGAGTTAACAATGAGCAGTTCTTC
TRBV4-3	NA	TRBJ2-3	NA	CASSQAWGFDTQYF	TGCGCCAGCAGCCAAGCATGGGGCTTTGATACGCAGTATTTT
TRBV7-2	NA	TRBJ2-3	NA	CASSLQYRSSDTQYF	TGTGCCAGCAGCCTACAGTACAGGTCCTCAGATACGCAGTATTTT
TRBV10-1	TRBD1	TRBJ2-1	NA	CASSEGGGTGFNEQFF	TGCGCCAGCAGTGAGGGGGGCGGGACAGGGTTTAATGAGCAGTTCTTC
TRBV19	NA	TRBJ2-6	NA	CASNFGTVNSGANVLTF	TGTGCCAGTAATTTTGGAACAGTCAACTCTGGGGCCAACGTCCTGACTTTC
TRBV9	NA	TRBJ2-2	NA	CASSAPLGSRELFF	TGTGCCAGCAGCGCCCCCCTCGGGTCCCGGGAGCTGTTTTTT
TRBV29-1	NA	TRBJ1-1	NA	CSVIRTGTSVNTEAFF	TGCAGCGTTATTAGGACGGGGACTTCCGTGAACACTGAAGCTTTCTTT
TRBV5-1	NA	TRBJ2-1	NA	CASSLGRGVGSDEQFF	TGCGCCAGCAGCTTGGGCCGGGGAGTGGGTAGCGATGAGCAGTTCTTC
TRBV5-1	NA	TRBJ1-1	once	CASSLDGQGGNTEAFF	TGCGCCAGCAGCCTGGATGGGCAGGGCGGGAACACTGAAGCTTTCTTT